This T cell receptor (beta chain) was sequenced for a study of OX40 agonist ivuxolimab in advanced cancers. Study outcomes and limitations: Circulating CD4+ and CD8+ T cells showed clonal expansion by week 6 at 0.1 to 3.0 mg/kg.

The data were produced by immunoSEQ multiplex PCR, yet TCRdb's version contains in-frame clones alone and is incomplete. The sample holds 60,000 to 70,000 clones, around nine tenths seen once. Worth noting for this clone: Its specificity is unknown.

This CDR3 is built from 13 residues. Germline CDR1 is MRHNA and CDR2 is SNTAGT. The trim removed 9 bases at V and 3 bases at J, leaving 7 bases unmatched. The study sampled blood at baseline, cycle 4 day 1, and cycle 7 day 1. The sample consisted of CD4+ or CD8+ T cells sorted from blood, taken in a trial of the OX40 agonist ivuxolimab. This chain joins TRBV6-4 and TRBJ1-1, with 7 positions matching TRBD1. The sequence came from an adult with an advanced solid tumor such as melanoma, head and neck, liver or kidney cancer. CDR3 sequence: CARFDRADTEAFF. The CDR3 coding sequence is TGTGCCAGGTTCGACAGGGCGGACACTGAAGCTTTCTTT.